One sample yielded the 23 T cell receptor beta chains listed below, sequenced in a study of shared clonotypes between healthy human individuals. TCRdb's copy holds only in-frame clones and misses some; the assay was immunoSEQ multiplex PCR. The sample has 2 million to 2.5 million clones, approximately 94% seen once. The specimen was naive CD4+ T cells sorted from blood. Subset of the sample: CD45RA+ positively selected. Receptors were obtained from a man aged 18 to 30 in good health.

This clone has only one observation. This chain connects TRBV18 to TRBJ2-7; D not certain. Per germline, CDR1 KGHSH and CDR2 LQKENI. Deletions cut 0 bases from V and 6 bases from J, with 12 bases between. The CDR3 totals 14 residues. In DNA, the CDR3 is TGTGCCAGCTCACCACCTCCACGGCCCCCCGAGCAGTACTTC. Its protein product is CASSPPPRPPEQYF.

The CDR3 is CASSLVLRGDNEQFF. The CDR3, as DNA: TGTGCCAGCAGCTTGGTTCTCCGGGGGGACAATGAGCAGTTCTTC. The rearrangement uses TRBV5-4 and TRBJ2-1; 7 nucleotides align to TRBD2. V shed 0 bases and J 5 bases; nucleotides not matched to a gene: 5. CDR3 length equals 15 residues. Germline V CDR1 and CDR2: SGHNT, YYREEE (reference sequence).

This chain connects TRBV30 to TRBJ2-3; TRBD1 matches 9 bases. CDR3 length: 14 amino acids. Germline loops: CDR1 GTSNPN, CDR2 SVGIG (reference sequence). V lost 8 bases, J lost 1 base, and 7 bases stayed unmatched. The CDR3 here is CAATGGRRTDTQYF. The CDR3 DNA reads TGTGCCGCTACAGGGGGCAGACGCACAGATACGCAGTATTTT.

The gene calls are TRBV5-6 and TRBJ2-2; 9 positions match TRBD1. This CDR3 is built from 17 residues. Germline lookup yields CDR1 SGHDT and CDR2 YYEEEE. The CDR3 DNA is TGTGCACACAACGACCTGTGGGACAGGGATAGGACCGGGGAGCTGTTTTTT. This encodes CAHNDLWDRDRTGELFF.

The chain combines TRBV11-3 with TRBJ2-7; weak D call: TRBD1 (5 bases). CDR1 and CDR2 (germline): SGHNT, YENEEA. V gave up 0 bases and J gave up 5 bases, with 11 bases separating them. This CDR3 comprises 14 residues. The CDR3 sequence: CASSLDQGSDEQYF. The CDR3 DNA reads TGTGCCAGCAGCTTAGACCAGGGAAGCGACGAGCAGTACTTC.

The chain has TRBV5-4 and TRBJ2-2; D is tentatively TRBD1 or TRBD2 (5 bases each). Per germline, CDR1 SGHNT and CDR2 YYREEE (reference sequence). The CDR3 spans 14 residues. Trimming took 0 bases from V and 6 from J, leaving 9 bases between them. For the CDR3, the DNA is TGTGCCAGCAGCTTGGATTTGGGGGCCGGGGAGCTGTTTTTT. The encoded protein is CASSLDLGAGELFF.

To note about this clone: Distinct nucleotide sequences in the sample also encode this CDR3. The rearrangement links TRBV6-5 to TRBJ1-2, with D perhaps matching TRBD1 (6 bases). Deletions cut 1 base from V and 4 bases from J, with 10 bases between. Germline V gene data show CDR1 as MNHEY and CDR2 as SVGAGI. The CDR3 length is 14 residues. The CDR3 spells CASSYLGQSYGYTF. In DNA, the CDR3 is TGTGCCAGCAGTTACTTGGGACAAAGCTATGGCTACACCTTC.

This clone was seen just once. The chain employs TRBV7-9 and TRBJ2-1; unclear D gene. With 5 bases removed from V and 1 base from J, the gap between germline ends came to 12 bases. CDR1 is SEHNR and CDR2 is FQNEAQ in the germline V gene (reference sequence). This CDR3 region has 15 residues. The CDR3 nucleotides read TGTGCCAGCAGCCTGACAACACCTTCCTACAATGAGCAGTTCTTC. Protein sequence: CASSLTTPSYNEQFF.

V is TRBV6-7 and J is TRBJ2-5; 11 bases are shared with TRBD1. TRBV6-7 is treated as an ORF (open reading frame) with a function not yet certain. CDR3 length: 17 residues. Losses at the gene ends were 6 bases for V and 1 base for J; bases not matched to a gene: 10. The CDR3 sequence is CASSRTGTGGVQETQYF. CDR3 sequence (DNA): TGTGCCAGCAGCCGGACTGGGACAGGGGGTGTCCAAGAGACCCAGTACTTC.

The chain joins TRBV21-1 to TRBJ2-7; the table's D call TRBD2 went unverified against the DNA. TRBV21-1 is noted as a pseudogene. This CDR3 spans 14 amino acids. The CDR3 DNA sequence: TGTGCCAGCAGCAAAAAAGGGAGGGTCCACGAGCAGTACTTC. Translation gives CASSKKGRVHEQYF.

The DNA for the CDR3 is TGTGCCAGCAGCCAAAACATCGGGGGAGAGAAAGCTTTCTTT. Translated: CASSQNIGGEKAFF. The V call is TRBV14, the J call TRBJ1-1, with D maybe TRBD1 (5 bases). Per germline, CDR1 SGHDN and CDR2 FVKESK. The CDR3 is made up of 14 amino acids. Trimming took off 2 bases at V and 9 bases at J, with 16 bases between the two ends.

In DNA form, the CDR3 reads TGCAGTGCTGGATCGGGAACCCAGTACTTC. Its protein product is CSAGSGTQYF. The chain joins TRBV20-1 to TRBJ2-5; D possibly corresponds to TRBD2 (5 bases). The CDR3 covers 10 residues. The germline V gene has CDR1 DFQATT and CDR2 SNEGSKA (reference sequence). V lost 5 bases and J lost 8, with 9 bases in between.

V usage is TRBV27 and J usage is TRBJ2-7; TRBD2 matches at 7 bases. V dropped 2 bases and J dropped 3; count of bases not matched to a gene: 7. Germline loops: CDR1 MNHEY, CDR2 SMNVEV (reference sequence). The CDR3 loop spans 15 amino acids. CDR3 region: CASSLIGGFNYEQYF. Written as DNA, the CDR3 is TGTGCCAGCAGTTTAATCGGGGGGTTTAACTACGAGCAGTACTTC.

The chain carries TRBV5-1 and TRBJ1-1, with D uncertain. CDR1 and CDR2 from the germline V gene are SGHRS and YFSETQ. The CDR3 has 15 residues. Trimming cost V 5 bases and J 0 bases, with 14 bases left between them. The CDR3 DNA is TGCGCCAGCAGGGACTCTACTTTTTTGAACACTGAAGCTTTCTTT. Translating gives CASRDSTFLNTEAFF.

The chain has TRBV25-1 and TRBJ1-5, with a possible D match to TRBD1 (6 bases). V lost 6 bases and J 2 bases, leaving 11 bases between the germline ends. The CDR3 is made up of 14 amino acids. From germline, CDR1 is MGHDK and CDR2 SYGVNS. The DNA of the CDR3 is TGTGCCAGCAGCCAGACAGGAGGCAATCAGCCCCAGCATTTT. It codes for CASSQTGGNQPQHF.

The chain joins TRBV5-4 to TRBJ2-1; 8 bases map to TRBD2. Germline V lookup: CDR1 SGHNT, CDR2 YYREEE (reference sequence). With V trimmed by 4 bases and J by 0 bases, 3 bases remained unmatched. The length of the CDR3 is 15 residues. The CDR3 loop is CASSRSGGSYNEQFF. CDR3 nucleotides: TGTGCCAGCAGCCGAAGCGGGGGCTCCTACAATGAGCAGTTCTTC.

This chain uses TRBV30 with TRBJ2-3, with D unresolved. Trimming removed 3 bases from V and 11 bases from J, with 12 bases in between. The CDR3 loop spans 11 amino acids. Per the germline V gene, CDR1 is GTSNPN and CDR2 is SVGIG (reference sequence). The DNA for the CDR3 is TGTGCCTGGAGAGGCGCCACGGGGCAGTATTTT. It specifies CAWRGATGQYF.

The CDR3 DNA reads as TGCGCCAGCAGCAAGGACAGGGGGGACTACAATGAGCAGTTCTTC. Protein: CASSKDRGDYNEQFF. The rearrangement uses TRBV5-1 and TRBJ2-1; TRBD1 agrees at 10 bases. V gave up 4 bases and J gave up 3 bases; unmatched junction bases: 4. Germline assignment: CDR1 SGHRS and CDR2 YFSETQ. The CDR3 covers 15 residues.

This chain connects TRBV6-5 to TRBJ1-1, with D perhaps TRBD1 (6 bases). CDR1 MNHEY and CDR2 SVGAGI come from the germline V gene. The V gene lost 5 bases and the J gene lost 1 base, with 11 bases spanning the gap. This CDR3 has 14 residues. The CDR3 here is CASSGRGGNTEAFF. CDR3 nucleotide sequence: TGTGCCAGCAGTGGTAGAGGGGGGAACACTGAAGCTTTCTTT.

V usage is TRBV10-3 and J usage is TRBJ2-7, with 7 nucleotides matching TRBD1. The germline gives CDR1 ENHRY, CDR2 SYGVKD. CDR3 length equals 12 residues. V was pared by 7 bases and J by 5 bases, with 5 bases of the junction left unmatched. CDR3 DNA: TGTGCCATCATGAACAGGGGCCACGAGCAGTACTTC. This encodes CAIMNRGHEQYF.

This rearrangement joins TRBV11-2 to TRBJ2-7; 8 bases fit TRBD2. The CDR3 extends over 16 amino acids. Trimming removed 2 bases from V and 1 base from J; junction bases left unmatched: 7. CDR1 and CDR2 (germline): SGHAT, FQNNGV. The CDR3 DNA is TGTGCCAGCAGCTTACTAACTAGCGGAGGTTCCTACGAGCAGTACTTC. Its protein is CASSLLTSGGSYEQYF.

This rearrangement joins TRBV28 to TRBJ1-2; D may be TRBD1 (5 bases). Trimming removed 7 bases at V and 8 bases at J, with 20 bases between. This CDR3 is 14 amino acids long. Germline V gene sequence: CDR1 MDHEN, CDR2 SYDVKM. The CDR3 nucleotides are TGTGCCAGCACCCCCTCCGGGGCCCAGAGGGGCTACACCTTC. This translates into CASTPSGAQRGYTF.

This clone was picked up many times. The V call is TRBV29-1, the J call TRBJ2-3; 9 bases are shared with TRBD1. The CDR3 extends over 16 amino acids. In germline, CDR1 is SQVTM, CDR2 ANQGSEA. The V segment lost 6 bases and the J segment 4 bases; nucleotides outside the gene matches: 14. The CDR3 spells CSVGTGFLGLADTQYF. DNA for the CDR3: TGCAGCGTGGGGACAGGGTTTTTGGGTCTGGCAGATACGCAGTATTTT.